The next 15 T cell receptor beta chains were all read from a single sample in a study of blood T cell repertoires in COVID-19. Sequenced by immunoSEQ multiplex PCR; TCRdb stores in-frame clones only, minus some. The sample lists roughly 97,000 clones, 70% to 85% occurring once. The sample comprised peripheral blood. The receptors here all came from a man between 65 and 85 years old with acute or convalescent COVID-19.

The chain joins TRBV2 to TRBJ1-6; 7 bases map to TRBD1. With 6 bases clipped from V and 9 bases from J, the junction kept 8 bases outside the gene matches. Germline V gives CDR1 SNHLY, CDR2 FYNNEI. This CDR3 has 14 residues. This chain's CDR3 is CASRQQGTGSPLHF. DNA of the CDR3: TGTGCCAGCAGACAACAGGGGACGGGTTCACCCCTCCACTTT.

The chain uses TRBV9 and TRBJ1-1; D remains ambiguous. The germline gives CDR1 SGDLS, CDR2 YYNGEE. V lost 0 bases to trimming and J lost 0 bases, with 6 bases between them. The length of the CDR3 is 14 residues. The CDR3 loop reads CASSVAEMNTEAFF. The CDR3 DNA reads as TGTGCCAGCAGCGTAGCCGAGATGAACACTGAAGCTTTCTTT.

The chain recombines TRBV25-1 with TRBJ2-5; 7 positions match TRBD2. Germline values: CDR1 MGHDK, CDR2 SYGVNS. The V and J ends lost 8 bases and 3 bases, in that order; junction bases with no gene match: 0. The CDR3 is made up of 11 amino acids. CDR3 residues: CASGGEETQYF. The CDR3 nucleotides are TGTGCCAGCGGGGGGGAAGAGACCCAGTACTTC.

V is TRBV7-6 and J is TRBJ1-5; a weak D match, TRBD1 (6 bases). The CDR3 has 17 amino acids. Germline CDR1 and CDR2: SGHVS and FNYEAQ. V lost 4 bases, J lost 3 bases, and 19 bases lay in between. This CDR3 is CASSSKGRQVVNQPQHF. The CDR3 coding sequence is TGTGCCAGCAGCTCCAAGGGACGACAGGTAGTCAATCAGCCCCAGCATTTT.

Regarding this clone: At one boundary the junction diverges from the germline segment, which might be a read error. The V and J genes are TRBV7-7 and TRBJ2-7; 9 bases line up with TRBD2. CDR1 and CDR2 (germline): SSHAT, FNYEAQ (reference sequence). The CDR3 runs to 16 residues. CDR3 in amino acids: CASSKRRGAGGYEQYF. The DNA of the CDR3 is TGTGCTAGCAGCAAACGTCGAGGAGCGGGAGGCTACGAGCAGTACTTC.

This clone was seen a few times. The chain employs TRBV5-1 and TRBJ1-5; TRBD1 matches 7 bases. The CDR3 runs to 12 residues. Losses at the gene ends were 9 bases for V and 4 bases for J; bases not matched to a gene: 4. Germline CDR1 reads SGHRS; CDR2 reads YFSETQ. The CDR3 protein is CANGQENQPQHF. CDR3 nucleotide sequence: TGCGCCAACGGACAGGAAAATCAGCCCCAGCATTTT.

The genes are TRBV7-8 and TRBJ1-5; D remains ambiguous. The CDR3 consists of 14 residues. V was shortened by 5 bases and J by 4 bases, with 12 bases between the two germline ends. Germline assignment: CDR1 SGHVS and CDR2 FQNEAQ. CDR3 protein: CASSPQARNQPQHF. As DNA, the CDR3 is TGTGCCAGCAGCCCCCAGGCCCGGAATCAGCCCCAGCATTTT. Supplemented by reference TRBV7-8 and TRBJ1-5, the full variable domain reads GAGVSQSPRYKVAKRGQDVALRCDPISGHVSLFWYQQALGQGPEFLTYFQNEAQLDKSGLPSDRFFAERPEGSVSTLKIQRTQQEDSAVYLCASSPQARNQPQHFGDGTRLSIL.

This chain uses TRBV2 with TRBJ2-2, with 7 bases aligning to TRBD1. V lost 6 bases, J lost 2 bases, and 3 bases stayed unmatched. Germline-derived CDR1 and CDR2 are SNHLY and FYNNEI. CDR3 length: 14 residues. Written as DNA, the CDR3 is TGTGCCAGCAGCCAGGGGGATAACACCGGGGAGCTGTTTTTT. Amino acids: CASSQGDNTGELFF. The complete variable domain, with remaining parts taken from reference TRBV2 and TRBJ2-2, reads EPEVTQTPSHQVTQMGQEVILRCVPISNHLYFYWYRQILGQKVEFLVSFYNNEISEKSEIFDDQFSVERPDGSNFTLKIRSTKLEDSAMYFCASSQGDNTGELFFGEGSRLTVL.

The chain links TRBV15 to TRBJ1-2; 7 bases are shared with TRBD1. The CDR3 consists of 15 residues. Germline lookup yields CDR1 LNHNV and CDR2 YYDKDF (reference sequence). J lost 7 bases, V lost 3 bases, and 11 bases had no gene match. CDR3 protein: CATSRGQLRGGGYTF. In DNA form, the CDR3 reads TGTGCCACCAGCAGGGGACAGTTGAGGGGCGGTGGCTACACCTTC.

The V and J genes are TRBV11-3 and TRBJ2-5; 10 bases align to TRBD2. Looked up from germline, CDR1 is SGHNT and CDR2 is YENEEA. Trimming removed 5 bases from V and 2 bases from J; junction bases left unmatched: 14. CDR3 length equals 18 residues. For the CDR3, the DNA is TGTGCCAGCAGCCCTGGGAGGGGCGGACTAGCGGAACAAGAGACCCAGTACTTC. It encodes CASSPGRGGLAEQETQYF.

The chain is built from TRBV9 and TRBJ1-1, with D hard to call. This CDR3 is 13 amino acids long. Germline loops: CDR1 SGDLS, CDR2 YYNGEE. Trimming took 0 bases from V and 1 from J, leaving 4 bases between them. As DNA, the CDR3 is TGTGCCAGCAGCGTAGCGTCGAACACTGAAGCTTTCTTT. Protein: CASSVASNTEAFF. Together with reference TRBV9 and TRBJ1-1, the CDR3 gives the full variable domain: DSGVTQTPKHLITATGQRVTLRCSPRSGDLSVYWYQQSLDQGLQFLIQYYNGEERAKGNILERFSAQQFPDLHSELNLSSLELGDSALYFCASSVASNTEAFFGQGTRLTVV.

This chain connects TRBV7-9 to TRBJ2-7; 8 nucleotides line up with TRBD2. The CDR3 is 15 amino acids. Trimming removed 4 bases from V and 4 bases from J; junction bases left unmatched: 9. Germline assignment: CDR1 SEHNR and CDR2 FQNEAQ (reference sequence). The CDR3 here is CASSSPGGEGYEQYF. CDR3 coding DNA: TGTGCCAGCAGCTCACCGGGGGGGGAAGGTTACGAGCAGTACTTC.

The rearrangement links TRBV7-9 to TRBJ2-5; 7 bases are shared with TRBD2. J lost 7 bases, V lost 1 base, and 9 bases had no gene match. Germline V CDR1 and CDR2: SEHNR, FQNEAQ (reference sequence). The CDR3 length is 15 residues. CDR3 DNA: TGTGCCAGCAGCTTAGAGGTGGGAGGGCCTGGGACCCAGTACTTC. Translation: CASSLEVGGPGTQYF.

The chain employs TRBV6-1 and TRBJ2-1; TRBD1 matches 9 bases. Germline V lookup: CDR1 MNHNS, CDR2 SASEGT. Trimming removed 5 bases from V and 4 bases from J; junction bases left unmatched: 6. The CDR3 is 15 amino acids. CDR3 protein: CASSPSGQGYNEQFF. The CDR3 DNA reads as TGTGCCAGCAGTCCCTCGGGACAGGGTTACAATGAGCAGTTCTTC.

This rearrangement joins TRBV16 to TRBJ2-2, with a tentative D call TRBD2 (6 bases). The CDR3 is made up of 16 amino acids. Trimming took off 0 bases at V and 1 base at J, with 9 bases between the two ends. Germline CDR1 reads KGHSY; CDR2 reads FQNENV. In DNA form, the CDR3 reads TGTGCCAGCAGCCAATCTGCGGGACTGAACACCGGGGAGCTGTTTTTT. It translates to CASSQSAGLNTGELFF.